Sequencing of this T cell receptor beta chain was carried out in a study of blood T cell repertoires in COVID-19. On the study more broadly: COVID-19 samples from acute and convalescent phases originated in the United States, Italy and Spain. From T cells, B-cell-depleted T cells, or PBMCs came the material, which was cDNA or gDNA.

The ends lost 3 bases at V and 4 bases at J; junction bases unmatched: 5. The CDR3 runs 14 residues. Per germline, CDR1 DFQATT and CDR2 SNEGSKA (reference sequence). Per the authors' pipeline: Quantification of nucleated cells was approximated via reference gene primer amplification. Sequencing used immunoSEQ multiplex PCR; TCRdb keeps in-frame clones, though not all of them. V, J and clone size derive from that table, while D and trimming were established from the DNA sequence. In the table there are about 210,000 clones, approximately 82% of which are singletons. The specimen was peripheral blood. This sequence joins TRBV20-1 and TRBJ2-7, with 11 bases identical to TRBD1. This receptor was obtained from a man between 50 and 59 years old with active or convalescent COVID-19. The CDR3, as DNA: TGCAGTGCTAGTCGGGACAGGGGGAGATACGAGCAGTACTTC. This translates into CSASRDRGRYEQYF.